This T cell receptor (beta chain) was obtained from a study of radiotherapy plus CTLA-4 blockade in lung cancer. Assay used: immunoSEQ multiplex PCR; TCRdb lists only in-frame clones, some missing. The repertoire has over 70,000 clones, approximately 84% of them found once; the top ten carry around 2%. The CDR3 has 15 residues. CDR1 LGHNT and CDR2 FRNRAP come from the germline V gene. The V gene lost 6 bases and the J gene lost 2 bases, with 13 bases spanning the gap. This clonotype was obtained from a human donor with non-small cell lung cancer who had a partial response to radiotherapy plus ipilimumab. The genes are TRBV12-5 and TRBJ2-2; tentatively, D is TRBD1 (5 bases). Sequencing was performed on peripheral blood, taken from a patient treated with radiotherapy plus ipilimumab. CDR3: CASGNQQGNTGELFF. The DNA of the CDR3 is TGTGCTAGTGGCAACCAGCAGGGAAACACCGGGGAGCTGTTTTTT.